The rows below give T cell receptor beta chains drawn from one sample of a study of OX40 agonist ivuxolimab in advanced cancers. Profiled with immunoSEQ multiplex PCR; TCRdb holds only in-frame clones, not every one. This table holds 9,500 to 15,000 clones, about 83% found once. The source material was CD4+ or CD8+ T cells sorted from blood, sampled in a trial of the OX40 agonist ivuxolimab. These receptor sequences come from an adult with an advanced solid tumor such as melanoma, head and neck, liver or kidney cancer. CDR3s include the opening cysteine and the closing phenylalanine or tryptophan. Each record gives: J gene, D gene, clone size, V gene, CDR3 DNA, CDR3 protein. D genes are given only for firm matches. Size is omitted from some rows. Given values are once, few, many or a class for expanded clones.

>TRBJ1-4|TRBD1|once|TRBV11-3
TGTGCCAGCAGCTTGGTGCAGGGGGACAGGGTTGATGAAAAACTGTTTTTT
CASSLVQGDRVDEKLFF
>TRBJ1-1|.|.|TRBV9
TGTGCCAGCAGCGTCCAAGTCAACACTGAAGCTTTCTTT
CASSVQVNTEAFF
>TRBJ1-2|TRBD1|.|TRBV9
TGTGCCAGCAGCGTAGGACAGGGTGGGCCCTATGGCTACACCTTC
CASSVGQGGPYGYTF
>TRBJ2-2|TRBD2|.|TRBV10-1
TGCGCCAGCAGTGACCTAGCGGGGACCACCGGGGAGCTGTTTTTT
CASSDLAGTTGELFF
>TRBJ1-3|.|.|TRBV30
TGTGCCTGGAGCTGGGATTCTGGAAACACCATATATTTT
CAWSWDSGNTIYF
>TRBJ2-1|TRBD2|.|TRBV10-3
TGTGCCATCAGTCGTGAAGCGGGGGGGCCGGGATACAATGAGCAGTTCTTC
CAISREAGGPGYNEQFF
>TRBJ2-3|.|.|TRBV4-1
TGCGCCAGCAGCCATGATAGGGACCAAAGCACAGATACGCAGTATTTT
CASSHDRDQSTDTQYF
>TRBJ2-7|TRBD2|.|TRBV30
TGTGCCTGGAGTACCCCGGGACTAGCGGATTACGAGCAGTACTTC
CAWSTPGLADYEQYF
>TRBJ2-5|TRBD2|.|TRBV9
TGTGCCAGCAGCCCTCGCGGGGGTAAAGAGACCCAGTACTTC
CASSPRGGKETQYF
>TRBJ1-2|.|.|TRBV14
TGTGCCAGCAGCCAAGGACAGAGCTATGGCTACACCTTC
CASSQGQSYGYTF
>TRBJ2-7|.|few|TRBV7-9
TGTGCCAGCAGCTTGATGGACTACGAGCAGTACTTC
CASSLMDYEQYF
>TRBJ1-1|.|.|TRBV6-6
TGTGCCAGCAGTTACCCAAGGGGGGTAGCTTTCTTT
CASSYPRGVAFF
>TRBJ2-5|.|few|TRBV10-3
TGTGCCATCAGTGAGTCGTTGCAAAAAGAGACCCAGTACTTC
CAISESLQKETQYF
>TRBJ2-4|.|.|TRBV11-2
TGTGCCAGCAGCTCCGTGCCACCGGAAAACATTCAGTACTTC
CASSSVPPENIQYF
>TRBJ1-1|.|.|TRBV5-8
TGTGCCAGCAGCTTGGAAGGGATGAACACTGAAGCTTTCTTT
CASSLEGMNTEAFF
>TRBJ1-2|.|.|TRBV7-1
TGTGCCAGCAGCTTGGGTTACGCGCTCCATGGCTACACCTTC
CASSLGYALHGYTF
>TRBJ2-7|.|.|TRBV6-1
TGTGCCAGCAGTGAATTGAGCTCCTACGAGCAGTACTTC
CASSELSSYEQYF
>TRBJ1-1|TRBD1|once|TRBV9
TGTGCCAGCAGTGTAGGGGGACAGAGTGAAGCTTTCTTT
CASSVGGQSEAFF
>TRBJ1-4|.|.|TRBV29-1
TGCAGCGTTTCCCCCTCAGGGGAGGGTGAAAAACTGTTTTTT
CSVSPSGEGEKLFF
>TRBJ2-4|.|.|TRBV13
TGTGCCAGCAGCCCCATTGTCGAAAACATTCAGTACTTC
CASSPIVENIQYF
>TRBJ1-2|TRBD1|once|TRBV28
TGTGCCAGCAGTTTAGATCAGGGGGGGAGCTATGGCTACACCTTC
CASSLDQGGSYGYTF
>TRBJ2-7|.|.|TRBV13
TGTGCCAGCAGCTTAGGACAGGGTCCCTACGAGCAGTACTTC
CASSLGQGPYEQYF
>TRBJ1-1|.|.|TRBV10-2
TGCGCCAGCGCATTTTGGGGGAACACTGAAGCTTTCTTT
CASAFWGNTEAFF
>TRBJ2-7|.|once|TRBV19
TGTGCCAGTAGTATTGGAGGGGGGAGCGGGTACGAGCAGTACTTC
CASSIGGGSGYEQYF
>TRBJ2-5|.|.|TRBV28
TGTGCCAGCAGTTTGGCCGGAACAGAAGTACAAGAGACCCAGTACTTC
CASSLAGTEVQETQYF
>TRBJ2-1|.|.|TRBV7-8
TGTGCCAGCAGCTTAGCCCGTGGGGGTACTGAGCAGTTCTTC
CASSLARGGTEQFF